This entry lists 30 T cell receptor beta chains sequenced from one sample in a study of blood T cell repertoires in COVID-19. This table comes from immunoSEQ multiplex PCR, and its TCRdb copy is limited to in-frame clones, with some not included. The profile covers about 160,000 clones, with approximately 90% appearing a single time and 5% to 8.5% taken by the ten largest. The sequencing input was PBMCs or T cells enriched from blood (not recorded which). These receptors were taken from a woman in her fifties or sixties who had recovered from COVID-19.

V and J are TRBV27 and TRBJ1-2; D gene uncertain. Trimming left V 8 bases short and J 5 bases short, with 24 bases between. Germline CDR1 is MNHEY and CDR2 is SMNVEV (reference sequence). The CDR3 covers 16 residues. This CDR3 is CASPSRIRDGVYGYTF. The CDR3 nucleotides are TGTGCCAGCCCTAGCAGGATCCGGGATGGTGTGTATGGCTACACCTTC.

This clone occurred once. The chain links TRBV5-6 to TRBJ2-5; TRBD2 agrees at 14 bases. Germline values: CDR1 SGHDT, CDR2 YYEEEE. The CDR3 loop spans 16 amino acids. V lost 4 bases to trimming and J lost 1 base; unmatched junction nucleotides: 3. The CDR3, as DNA: TGTGCCAGCAGCCCCGGGACTAGCGGGGGCCAAGAGACCCAGTACTTC. Protein product: CASSPGTSGGQETQYF.

The rearrangement joins TRBV24-1 to TRBJ2-6; tentative D call: TRBD1 (6 bases). CDR1 is KGHDR, CDR2 SFDVKD, per germline. The V gene lost 3 bases and the J gene lost 2 bases, with 10 bases spanning the gap. CDR3 size: 16 residues. For the CDR3, the DNA is TGTGCCACCAGTGATGCAACAGGGACTGGGGCCAACGTCCTGACTTTC. Translation gives CATSDATGTGANVLTF.

This clone was seen more than once but under ten times. The V and J genes are TRBV7-2 and TRBJ2-7; 9 bases agree with TRBD2. Trimming at V came to 5 bases and at J to 1 base, leaving 6 bases not matched to a gene. Germline V CDR1 and CDR2: SGHTA, FQGNSA. The CDR3 totals 15 residues. The CDR3 sequence: CASSPVTSGSYEQYF. CDR3 DNA sequence: TGTGCCAGCAGCCCCGTGACTAGCGGATCCTACGAGCAGTACTTC.

This chain joins TRBV6-6 and TRBJ2-5, with no clear D. The germline V gene has CDR1 MNHNY and CDR2 SVGAGI (reference sequence). The CDR3 is 13 amino acids. V shed 5 bases and J shed 5 bases, with 12 bases lying between them. As DNA, the CDR3 is TGTGCCAGCAGTGTGGCCCCCGGGGAGACCCAGTACTTC. It codes for CASSVAPGETQYF.

V is TRBV21-1 and J is TRBJ2-3; TRBD2 is taken as the D call from the table, unchecked against the DNA. TRBV21-1 is described as a pseudogene. The CDR3 is 17 residues long. The CDR3 protein is CASSPQRERGCTDTQYF. The CDR3 DNA reads as TGTGCCAGCAGCCCCCAAAGGGAGCGGGGATGCACAGATACGCAGTATTTT.

The chain is built from TRBV29-1 and TRBJ1-5; D is undetermined. Trimming shortened V by 6 bases and J by 1 base, and 10 bases separated the two germline ends. The CDR3 runs 13 residues. CDR1 and CDR2 from the germline V gene are SQVTM and ANQGSEA. The CDR3 loop reads CSVARSSNQPQHF. The CDR3 bases are TGCAGCGTAGCACGGAGCAGCAATCAGCCCCAGCATTTT.

The chain employs TRBV12-3 or TRBV12-4 and TRBJ2-5, with D perhaps TRBD1 (5 bases). The CDR3 length is 12 residues. The germline V and J ends were trimmed by 5 bases and 6 bases, with 10 bases remaining between them. The CDR3 region is CASSPVGQTQYF. As DNA, the CDR3 is TGTGCCAGCAGTCCCGTGGGGCAGACCCAGTACTTC.

The count of this clone is one. In DNA form, the CDR3 reads TGTGCCAGCAGGGCAGGGGATCGGAACACCGGGGAGCTGTTTTTT. Protein product: CASRAGDRNTGELFF. The V gene is TRBV6-5, the J gene TRBJ2-2, with D tentatively TRBD1 (6 bases). Germline V CDR1 and CDR2: MNHEY, SVGAGI. Trimming took 6 bases from V and 1 from J, leaving 12 bases between them. The CDR3 is 15 amino acids.

The chain is built from TRBV7-8 and TRBJ1-3, with D hard to call. Germline CDR1 SGHVS, CDR2 FQNEAQ. V was clipped by 4 bases and J by 0 bases, with 13 bases between them. This CDR3 is built from 16 residues. The CDR3 DNA reads TGTGCCAGCAGCTCCCCAAATGAGGACTCTGGAAACACCATATATTTT. The encoded protein is CASSSPNEDSGNTIYF.

The genes are TRBV5-1 and TRBJ1-4, with D perhaps matching TRBD1 (5 bases). This CDR3 is built from 15 residues. V shed 2 bases and J shed 0 bases, with 8 bases lying between them. The germline CDR1 and CDR2 sequences are SGHRS and YFSETQ. The DNA of the CDR3 is TGCGCCAGCAGCTTAGGACACGCAACTAATGAAAAACTGTTTTTT. Protein product: CASSLGHATNEKLFF.

This chain joins TRBV4-2 and TRBJ2-7, with 11 bases lining up with TRBD2. The CDR3 is made up of 17 amino acids. Germline CDR1 LGHNA, CDR2 YNFKEQ. Trimming took 4 bases from V and 3 from J; bases not matched to a gene: 11. Written as DNA, the CDR3 is TGTGCCAGCAGCCCCTGGACTAGCGGGTCGGAAATCTACGAGCAGTACTTC. Protein sequence: CASSPWTSGSEIYEQYF.

This rearrangement joins TRBV5-1 to TRBJ2-4, with 12 bases matching TRBD1. The CDR3 totals 17 residues. Per the germline V gene, CDR1 is SGHRS and CDR2 is YFSETQ. The junction had 10 bases not matched to a gene; V was cut back by 8 bases and J by 1 base. CDR3 coding DNA: TGCGCCAGAGCTGGGACAGGGGGCTCCTTCGCCAAAAACATTCAGTACTTC. Its protein is CARAGTGGSFAKNIQYF. The full variable domain, completed using reference TRBV5-1 and TRBJ2-4, is KAGVTQTPRYLIKTRGQQVTLSCSPISGHRSVSWYQQTPGQGLQFLFEYFSETQRNKGNFPGRFSGRQFSNSRSEMNVSTLELGDSALYLCARAGTGGSFAKNIQYFGAGTRLSVL.

The chain couples TRBV5-4 to TRBJ1-1; 8 nucleotides match TRBD1. Germline V gene sequence: CDR1 SGHNT, CDR2 YYREEE (reference sequence). The CDR3 contains 14 residues. V trimming: 6 bases; J trimming: 1 base; junction bases outside the gene matches: 5. The CDR3 is CASKSGTGNTEAFF. CDR3 nucleotide sequence: TGTGCCAGCAAGTCCGGGACAGGGAACACTGAAGCTTTCTTT.

This chain connects TRBV7-2 to TRBJ1-1; D not certain. This CDR3 has 16 residues. V dropped 1 base and J dropped 0 bases, with 12 bases sitting between them. Germline lookup yields CDR1 SGHTA and CDR2 FQGNSA. Written as DNA, the CDR3 is TGTGCCAGCAGCTTAGTGTCGGGAGGGTTGAACACTGAAGCTTTCTTT. Protein product: CASSLVSGGLNTEAFF.

This clone occurred a few times. The chain has TRBV6-5 and TRBJ1-5, with TRBD1 matching 7 bases. V dropped 6 bases and J dropped 5; count of bases not matched to a gene: 7. The length of the CDR3 is 14 residues. The germline CDR1 and CDR2 sequences are MNHEY and SVGAGI. The CDR3 loop reads CASSADRSDQPQHF. For the CDR3, the DNA is TGTGCCAGCAGCGCGGACAGGAGCGATCAGCCCCAGCATTTT.

The chain links TRBV6-5 to TRBJ1-4; no clear D. This CDR3 is built from 13 residues. Germline CDR1 reads MNHEY; CDR2 reads SVGAGI. V lost 6 bases to trimming and J lost 8 bases, with 13 bases between them. CDR3 DNA sequence: TGTGCCAGCAGGGACTACAGTTCGGAAAAACTGTTTTTT. It is translated as CASRDYSSEKLFF.

V and J are TRBV7-8 and TRBJ2-7, with 7 positions matching TRBD2. Germline V gene data show CDR1 as SGHVS and CDR2 as FQNEAQ. J lost 8 bases, V lost 5 bases, and 6 bases had no gene match. The CDR3 spans 12 residues. CDR3: CASSPTSRQQYF. CDR3 nucleotide sequence: TGTGCCAGCAGCCCGACTAGCAGACAGCAGTACTTC.

This clone occurred a few times. The chain combines TRBV7-3 with TRBJ2-1; the match to TRBD1 covers 11 bases. Trimming took 4 bases from V and 3 from J; bases not matched to a gene: 2. CDR3 length: 15 amino acids. Looked up from germline, CDR1 is SGHTA and CDR2 is FQGTGA. The CDR3 loop is CASSSGTGGYNEQFF. Written as DNA, the CDR3 is TGTGCCAGCAGCTCCGGGACAGGGGGCTACAATGAGCAGTTCTTC.

Details on this clone: Germline is not matched at one junction end, which may reflect a read error. The rearrangement links TRBV7-7 to TRBJ2-3; D is perhaps TRBD1 (5 bases). This CDR3 is built from 14 residues. CDR1 SSHAT and CDR2 FNYEAQ come from the germline V gene (reference sequence). CDR3 nucleotides: TGTGCTAGCAGCTTGGGGCTCAGTGCGGATACGCAGTATTTT. Its translation is CASSLGLSADTQYF.

The chain joins TRBV7-3 to TRBJ1-2; D perhaps matches TRBD1 (6 bases). There are 13 residues in the CDR3. The V and J ends lost 5 bases and 8 bases respectively, with 15 bases between them. CDR1 and CDR2 (germline): SGHTA, FQGTGA. CDR3 sequence reads: CASSQRTGTGYTF. CDR3 coding DNA: TGTGCCAGCAGCCAAAGAACAGGGACAGGCTACACCTTC.

V usage is TRBV6-5 and J usage is TRBJ1-2; D is undetermined. Germline CDR1 is MNHEY and CDR2 is SVGAGI. The CDR3 sequence is 15 residues long. V gave up 2 bases and J gave up 3 bases, with 13 bases separating them. In DNA form, the CDR3 reads TGTGCCAGCAGTTACAACACGGTAGCGGACTATGGCTACACCTTC. Amino acids: CASSYNTVADYGYTF.

This clone was found once. The V and J genes are TRBV2 and TRBJ2-7; tentative D call: TRBD2 (6 bases). The CDR3 has 15 residues. Trimming removed 7 bases from V and 1 base from J, with 17 bases in between. Germline values: CDR1 SNHLY, CDR2 FYNNEI. CDR3 DNA: TGTGCCAGCATGGAGGTGGGGAGGAGTTCCTACGAGCAGTACTTC. It codes for CASMEVGRSSYEQYF.

This chain uses TRBV4-3 with TRBJ1-1; D remains ambiguous. This CDR3 has 15 residues. V lost 2 bases and J lost 1, with 11 bases in between. Germline lookup yields CDR1 LGHNA and CDR2 YSLEER. In DNA form, the CDR3 reads TGCGCCAGCAGCCAAATACTGAACTCGAACACTGAAGCTTTCTTT. Residues: CASSQILNSNTEAFF.

The rearrangement joins TRBV2 to TRBJ2-5; tentative D call: TRBD2 (5 bases). Trimming shortened V by 1 base and J by 1 base, and 13 bases separated the two germline ends. The CDR3 consists of 16 residues. From germline, CDR1 is SNHLY and CDR2 FYNNEI. CDR3: CASSEGPRRTQETQYF. CDR3 DNA: TGTGCCAGCAGTGAAGGACCGAGGAGGACCCAAGAGACCCAGTACTTC.

There are a few counts of this clone. This chain links TRBV6-2 or TRBV6-3 with TRBJ2-2; unclear D gene. The germline V and J ends were trimmed by 4 bases and 6 bases, with 12 bases remaining between them. This CDR3 contains 14 residues. The germline V gene has CDR1 MNHEY and CDR2 SVGEGT. As DNA, the CDR3 is TGTGCCAGCAGTTTAAGATCAGGATCCGGGGAGCTGTTTTTT. It specifies CASSLRSGSGELFF.

The V and J genes are TRBV3-1 (or the pseudogene TRBV3-2) and TRBJ1-1, with a weak D call TRBD1 (5 bases). Germline V gives CDR1 LGHDT, CDR2 YNNKEL (reference sequence). Trimming took 7 bases from V and 6 from J, leaving 18 bases between them. This CDR3 is 14 amino acids long. The chain's CDR3 is CASTPREGSPEAFF. CDR3 DNA: TGTGCCAGCACCCCCAGGGAGGGGTCGCCTGAAGCTTTCTTT.

The count of this clone is one. Other DNA sequences in this specimen translate into the identical CDR3. This chain uses TRBV7-2 with TRBJ1-2; D is perhaps TRBD1 (6 bases). Germline values: CDR1 SGHTA, CDR2 FQGNSA. Trimming took off 1 base at V and 4 bases at J, with 10 bases between the two ends. The CDR3 sequence is 14 residues long. The CDR3 nucleotides read TGTGCCAGCAGCTTAGGGGGCAGGGGCTATGGCTACACCTTC. Protein: CASSLGGRGYGYTF.

The CDR3 loop is CASSPFRGGQETQYF. For the CDR3, the DNA is TGTGCCAGCAGCCCCTTTCGGGGGGGACAAGAGACCCAGTACTTC. This chain links TRBV7-3 with TRBJ2-5; 8 nucleotides line up with TRBD2. The germline CDR1 and CDR2 sequences are SGHTA and FQGTGA. Losses at the gene ends were 5 bases for V and 2 bases for J; bases not matched to a gene: 7. The CDR3 is 15 residues long.

V is TRBV27 and J is TRBJ1-2, with 7 bases that match TRBD1. Germline-derived CDR1 and CDR2 are MNHEY and SMNVEV (reference sequence). J gave up 4 bases and V 8 bases, and 10 bases lay outside the gene matches. This CDR3 has 14 amino acids. CDR3 sequence reads: CASGSTGLGYGYTF. CDR3 nucleotide sequence: TGTGCCAGCGGTTCGACAGGGTTAGGCTATGGCTACACCTTC.